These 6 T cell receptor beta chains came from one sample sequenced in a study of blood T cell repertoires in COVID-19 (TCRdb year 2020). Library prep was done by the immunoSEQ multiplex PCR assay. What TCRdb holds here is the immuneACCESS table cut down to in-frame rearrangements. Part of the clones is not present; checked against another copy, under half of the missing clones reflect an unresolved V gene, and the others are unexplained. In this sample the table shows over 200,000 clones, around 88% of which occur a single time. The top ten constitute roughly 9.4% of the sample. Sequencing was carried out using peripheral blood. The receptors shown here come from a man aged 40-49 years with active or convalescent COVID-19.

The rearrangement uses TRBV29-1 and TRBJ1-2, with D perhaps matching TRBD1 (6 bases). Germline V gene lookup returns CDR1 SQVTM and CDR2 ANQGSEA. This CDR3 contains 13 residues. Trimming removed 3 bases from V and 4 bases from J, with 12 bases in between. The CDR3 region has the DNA TGCAGCGTTGACGACAGGCGAGCCTATGGCTACACCTTC. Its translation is CSVDDRRAYGYTF.

The CDR3 is CASSLSLAGVSTEAFF. DNA of the CDR3: TGTGCCAGCAGTTTATCCCTCGCGGGGGTATCAACTGAAGCTTTCTTT. The chain carries TRBV27 and TRBJ1-1; a possible D gene is TRBD1 (5 bases). Germline lookup yields CDR1 MNHEY and CDR2 SMNVEV (reference sequence). This CDR3 is 16 amino acids long. The germline V and J ends were trimmed by 0 bases and 5 bases, with 16 bases remaining between them.

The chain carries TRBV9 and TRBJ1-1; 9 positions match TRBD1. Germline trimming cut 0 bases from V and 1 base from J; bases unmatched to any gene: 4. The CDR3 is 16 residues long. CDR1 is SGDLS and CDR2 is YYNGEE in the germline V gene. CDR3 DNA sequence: TGTGCCAGCAGCGTAGGGACAGGGGTCTCGAACACTGAAGCTTTCTTT. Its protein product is CASSVGTGVSNTEAFF.

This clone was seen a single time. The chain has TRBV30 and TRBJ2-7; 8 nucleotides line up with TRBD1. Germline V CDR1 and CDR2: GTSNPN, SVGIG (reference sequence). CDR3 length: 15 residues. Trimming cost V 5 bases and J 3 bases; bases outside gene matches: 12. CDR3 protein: CAWGPTLGQGYEQYF. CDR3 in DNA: TGTGCCTGGGGACCAACGCTCGGACAGGGCTACGAGCAGTACTTC.

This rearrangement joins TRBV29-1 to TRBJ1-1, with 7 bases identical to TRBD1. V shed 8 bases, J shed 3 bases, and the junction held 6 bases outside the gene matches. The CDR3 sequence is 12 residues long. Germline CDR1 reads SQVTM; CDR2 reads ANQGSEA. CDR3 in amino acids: CSLDTGDTEAFF. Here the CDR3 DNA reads TGCAGCTTAGATACAGGGGACACTGAAGCTTTCTTT.

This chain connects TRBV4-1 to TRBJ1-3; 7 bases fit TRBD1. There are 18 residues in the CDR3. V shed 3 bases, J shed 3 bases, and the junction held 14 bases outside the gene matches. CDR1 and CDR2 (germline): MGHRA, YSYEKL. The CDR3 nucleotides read TGCGCCAGCAGCCAGACCGGGACAGCGAGTCTAGTTGGAAACACCATATATTTT. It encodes CASSQTGTASLVGNTIYF.